Here is one TCR beta chain with its context. TCRdb's copy holds only in-frame clones and misses some; the assay was immunoSEQ multiplex PCR. Among a few hundred thousand clones listed, approximately 90% were seen once. This entry is derived from a study of blood T cell repertoires in COVID-19. Study overall: T cells, B-cell-depleted T cells, or PBMCs provided the cDNA or gDNA that served as material.

The V gene's germline CDR1 is LGHNA and CDR2 YNFKEQ. The CDR3 extends over 16 amino acids. V gave up 3 bases and J gave up 1 base; unmatched junction bases: 4. The specimen sequenced was PBMCs or T cells enriched from blood (not recorded which). The receptor was derived from a woman aged 18-29 years who had recovered from COVID-19. V and J are TRBV4-2 and TRBJ2-2, with 8 bases that match TRBD1. The CDR3 bases are TGTGCCAGCAGCCAGGGCAGGGGGCTGAACACCGGGGAGCTGTTTTTT. It encodes CASSQGRGLNTGELFF.